Below, one T cell receptor (beta chain) is given with its context. These data originate in a study of blood T cell repertoires in COVID-19. Study-level information: Sources were T cells, B-cell-depleted T cells, or PBMCs; the material itself was cDNA or gDNA.

This CDR3 comprises 13 residues. Trimming took 4 bases from V and 1 from J, leaving 6 bases between them. Germline V gene data show CDR1 as SGHDT and CDR2 as YYEEEE. Only in-frame clones appear in the TCRdb table, and some are missing; sequencing was by immunoSEQ multiplex PCR. Among about 440,000 clones listed, roughly 88% were seen once. The chain uses TRBV5-6 and TRBJ2-1; no firm D call. The receptor was isolated from a woman aged 45-65 years with COVID-19, enrolled during active disease. Sequenced: peripheral blood. The DNA for the CDR3 is TGTGCCAGCAGCCCAGCGTCCTACAATGAGCAGTTCTTC. Amino acids: CASSPASYNEQFF. Drawing the rest from reference TRBV5-6 and TRBJ2-1, the complete variable domain is DAGVTQSPTHLIKTRGQQVTLRCSPKSGHDTVSWYQQALGQGPQFIFQYYEEEERQRGNFPDRFSGHQFPNYSSELNVNALLLGDSALYLCASSPASYNEQFFGPGTRLTVL.